The 3 T cell receptor beta chains presented below share a single source sample, sequenced in a study of blood T cell repertoires in COVID-19 (dated by TCRdb to about 2020). The method was the immunoSEQ multiplex PCR assay. In TCRdb, the immuneACCESS table is reduced to in-frame sequences with V and J assigned. These tables do not hold every clone; where another copy was compared, an unresolved V gene accounts for under half, and the others remain unexplained. Here the sample has approximately 150,000 clones; around 84% occur a single time. Roughly a fifth of the sample comes from the top ten. The sample was peripheral blood. The origin of the receptors is a woman of 80 years or more with acute or convalescent COVID-19.

The chain employs TRBV7-9 and TRBJ1-1; TRBD1 matches at 10 bases. V lost 1 base to trimming and J lost 0 bases; unmatched junction nucleotides: 8. The CDR3 is 18 residues long. In germline, CDR1 is SEHNR, CDR2 FQNEAQ (reference sequence). The CDR3 DNA is TGTGCCAGCAGCTTAGGCCCGGGGACAGGGGCCTTGAACACTGAAGCTTTCTTT. As protein: CASSLGPGTGALNTEAFF.

The chain is built from TRBV24-1 and TRBJ2-5; 7 nucleotides match TRBD2. CDR3 size: 16 residues. Trimming removed 0 bases from V and 2 bases from J; junction bases left unmatched: 5. Germline CDR1 and CDR2: KGHDR and SFDVKD. DNA of the CDR3: TGTGCCACCAGTGATTTGCAAAGCGGGGCTCAAGAGACCCAGTACTTC. This sequence encodes CATSDLQSGAQETQYF.

This chain links TRBV19 with TRBJ2-5; D is perhaps TRBD1 (6 bases). The length of the CDR3 is 14 residues. CDR1 is LNHDA, CDR2 SQIVND, per germline (reference sequence). Deletions cut 6 bases from V and 7 bases from J, with 18 bases between. This CDR3 reads CASSNDRTSRTQYF. The CDR3 DNA reads as TGTGCCAGTAGCAATGACAGGACTTCTAGGACCCAGTACTTC. Full variable domain (missing parts from reference TRBV19 and TRBJ2-5): DGGITQSPKYLFRKEGQNVTLSCEQNLNHDAMYWYRQDPGQGLRLIYYSQIVNDFQKGDIAEGYSVSREKKESFPLTVTSAQKNPTAFYLCASSNDRTSRTQYFGPGTRLLVL.